Described below is a single T cell receptor (beta chain) sequence and its context. This entry comes from a study of blood T cell repertoires in COVID-19. Background on the study: The United States, Italy and Spain were the sources of the acute and convalescent COVID-19 samples. T cells, B-cell-depleted T cells, or PBMCs supplied cDNA or gDNA.

Study processing details: Nucleated cell counts were estimated from reference gene primer amplification. The repertoire was sequenced with immunoSEQ multiplex PCR; TCRdb's copy has only in-frame clones and lacks some. The DNA was the basis for D and trimming; V, J and clone size are from that table. Here the sample spans around 99,000 clones, roughly 88% being singletons. Germline V CDR1 and CDR2: SQVTM, ANQGSEA. The CDR3 consists of 14 residues. Trimming left V 5 bases short and J 4 bases short, with 18 bases between. This clonotype was obtained from a man in his fifties with active or convalescent COVID-19. The chain employs TRBV29-1 and TRBJ2-7, with a weak D call TRBD2 (6 bases). The sample consisted of peripheral blood. Here the CDR3 DNA reads TGCAGCGTTATCGGGAGTCCCGGAAGATACGAGCAGTACTTC. Protein sequence: CSVIGSPGRYEQYF.